Listed below are T cell receptor beta chains from one sample, sequenced in a study of blood T cell repertoires in COVID-19. Assay: immunoSEQ multiplex PCR; the TCRdb copy retains only in-frame clones and omits some. The sample carries some 30,000 clones, less than 90% recorded once. Material: peripheral blood. Receptor source: a man between 65 and 79 years old with active COVID-19. CDR3s include the opening cysteine and the closing phenylalanine or tryptophan. Fields, in order: clone size, D gene, V gene, J gene, CDR3 protein, CDR3 DNA. D genes are given only for firm matches. Not all rows give a size; the values are once, few, many and, for expanded clones, a class.

.,.,TRBV5-6,TRBJ1-2,CASSLGADRANYGYTF,TGTGCCAGCAGCTTGGGGGCGGACAGAGCTAACTATGGCTACACCTTC
.,.,TRBV6-1,TRBJ2-7,CASSEDGKSEQYF,TGTGCCAGCAGTGAAGACGGGAAAAGCGAGCAGTACTTC
.,TRBD1,TRBV19,TRBJ2-2,CASSGQGNTGELFF,TGTGCCAGTAGTGGACAGGGAAACACCGGGGAGCTGTTTTTT
.,.,TRBV2,TRBJ2-5,CASSELALGVETQYF,TGTGCCAGCAGTGAACTGGCATTAGGGGTAGAAACCCAGTACTTC
.,.,TRBV19,TRBJ1-5,CASSTSRDQPQHF,TGTGCCAGTAGTACGTCACGGGATCAGCCCCAGCATTTT
.,.,TRBV15,TRBJ2-3,CATSRDQGGYTDTQYF,TGTGCCACCAGCAGAGATCAGGGCGGATACACAGATACGCAGTATTTT
.,TRBD2,TRBV5-4,TRBJ2-7,CASSPGTSGRAGDEQYF,TGTGCCAGCAGCCCCGGGACTAGCGGGAGGGCCGGCGACGAGCAGTACTTC
.,TRBD2,TRBV15,TRBJ2-5,CATRLAGVETQYF,TGTGCCACTAGACTAGCGGGAGTAGAGACCCAGTACTTC
.,.,TRBV4-2,TRBJ1-4,CASSPMGGRTNEKLFF,TGTGCCAGCAGCCCGATGGGGGGGCGGACTAATGAAAAACTGTTTTTT
.,.,TRBV6-2/TRBV6-3,TRBJ2-1,CASSDPGTNNEQFF,TGTGCCAGCAGTGACCCGGGGACAAACAATGAGCAGTTCTTC
.,TRBD1,TRBV6-6,TRBJ2-1,CASRLTGGGNEQFF,TGTGCCAGCAGATTGACAGGGGGAGGGAATGAGCAGTTCTTC
.,TRBD1,TRBV3-1/TRBV3-2,TRBJ1-4,CASGQGARSEKLFF,TGTGCCAGCGGACAGGGGGCGAGAAGTGAAAAACTGTTTTTT
.,TRBD1,TRBV2,TRBJ1-3,CASAGTGGSGNTIYF,TGTGCCAGCGCCGGGACAGGGGGTTCGGGAAACACCATATATTTT
few,TRBD2,TRBV7-9,TRBJ2-7,CASSRAGGYEQYF,TGTGCCAGCAGCCGCGCGGGGGGGTACGAGCAGTACTTC
.,TRBD1,TRBV5-6,TRBJ1-5,CASSLGTKTGQPQHF,TGTGCCAGCAGCTTGGGAACGAAGACAGGGCAGCCCCAGCATTTT
.,.,TRBV6-4,TRBJ2-1,CASSRDNYNEQFF,TGTGCCAGCAGCCGGGACAACTACAATGAGCAGTTCTTC